Following are 26 T cell receptor beta chains from one sample sequenced in a study of T-cell reconstitution after alpha-beta-depleted transplantation in children. Unique molecular identifiers were incorporated into the prepared TCRbeta library. TCRdb re-analysed the PCR reads in MiXCR, keeping a single row per CDR3 protein. Of about 600,000 distinct CDR3 sequences detected, 10% to 15% appear once; the ten largest clones hold over 2%. Specimen: PBMCs, mostly from graft donor cells, collected 360 days after TCRalphabeta/CD19-depleted stem cell transplant. These receptor sequences come from a male patient younger than 18 who had a stem cell transplant for acute myeloid leukemia, so the T cells may come from the graft donor.

V usage is TRBV29-1 and J usage is TRBJ1-1; no reliable D call. V shed 1 base and J shed 5 bases, with 14 bases lying between them. Germline CDR1 is SQVTM and CDR2 is ANQGSEA. This CDR3 has 14 residues. The DNA for the CDR3 is TGCAGCGTTGAAGGCCCGGGTTTATTGACTGAAGCTTTCTTT. Its protein product is CSVEGPGLLTEAFF.

J is TRBJ2-3 and V is TRBV25-1; 7 bases agree with TRBD2. V was pared by 1 base and J by 0 bases, with 19 bases of the junction left unmatched. The germline CDR1 and CDR2 sequences are MGHDK and SYGVNS. The CDR3 has 21 amino acids. CDR3 sequence: CASSESPPPLGGRPSTDTQYF. The CDR3 bases are TGTGCCAGCAGTGAATCCCCACCCCCCCTTGGCGGGAGACCCAGCACAGATACGCAGTATTTT.

The chain employs TRBV9 and TRBJ2-3; 8 positions match TRBD2. CDR3 length: 16 residues. Germline CDR1 is SGDLS and CDR2 is YYNGEE. With 1 base clipped from V and 3 bases from J, the junction kept 7 bases outside the gene matches. CDR3 in amino acids: CASSVRPGGGTDTQYF. The DNA for the CDR3 is TGTGCCAGCAGCGTACGCCCGGGCGGGGGGACAGATACGCAGTATTTT.

The V and J genes are TRBV18 and TRBJ2-7; D may be TRBD1 (6 bases). The V end was cut by 3 bases, the J end by 5 bases, with 11 bases between. The CDR3 totals 13 residues. Germline loops: CDR1 KGHSH, CDR2 LQKENI. CDR3 residues: CASSPYRDDEQYF. In DNA, the CDR3 is TGTGCCAGCTCACCGTACAGGGACGACGAGCAGTACTTC.

This clonotype appeared a few times. The chain is built from TRBV12-3 or TRBV12-4 and TRBJ2-2; no clear D. V was clipped by 5 bases and J by 6 bases, with 10 bases between them. This CDR3 has 13 residues. In DNA, the CDR3 is TGTGCCAGCAGTCAGATTAGGGCCGGGGAGCTGTTTTTT. Translation gives CASSQIRAGELFF.

This clonotype was counted between two and nine times. V gene TRBV15 combines with J gene TRBJ2-5; TRBD1 matches 11 bases. In germline, CDR1 is LNHNV, CDR2 YYDKDF (reference sequence). The length of the CDR3 is 17 residues. With 2 bases clipped from V and 5 bases from J, the junction kept 10 bases outside the gene matches. The CDR3 sequence is CATSRLPGQGAYETQYF. Here the CDR3 DNA reads TGTGCCACCAGCAGATTGCCCGGACAGGGGGCCTATGAGACCCAGTACTTC. The complete variable domain, with remaining parts taken from reference TRBV15 and TRBJ2-5, reads DAMVIQNPRYQVTQFGKPVTLSCSQTLNHNVMYWYQQKSSQAPKLLFHYYDKDFNNEADTPDNFQSRRPNTSFCFLDIRSPGLGDTAMYLCATSRLPGQGAYETQYFGPGTRLLVL.

This clonotype appeared many times. The chain links TRBV5-1 to TRBJ2-2, with 10 bases fitting TRBD2. CDR1 and CDR2 from the germline V gene are SGHRS and YFSETQ. V lost 4 bases to trimming and J lost 6 bases; unmatched junction nucleotides: 9. This CDR3 is 16 amino acids long. CDR3 in amino acids: CASSLAAGGPPGELFF. In DNA, the CDR3 is TGCGCCAGCAGCCTTGCAGCGGGAGGGCCTCCCGGGGAGCTGTTTTTT.

V and J are TRBV4-1 and TRBJ2-2; the D call may be TRBD1 or TRBD2 (5 bases each). Trimming removed 0 bases from V and 5 bases from J, with 19 bases in between. Germline assignment: CDR1 MGHRA and CDR2 YSYEKL. The CDR3 spans 18 residues. The CDR3 protein is CASSQDGLGLAGTGELFF. CDR3 coding DNA: TGCGCCAGCAGCCAAGACGGGCTTGGGCTAGCAGGGACCGGGGAGCTGTTTTTT.

This clonotype was counted between two and nine times. The chain links TRBV20-1 to TRBJ1-2; D not certain. Germline V gene lookup returns CDR1 DFQATT and CDR2 SNEGSKA (reference sequence). This CDR3 has 13 amino acids. V gave up 5 bases and J gave up 8 bases, with 18 bases separating them. In DNA form, the CDR3 reads TGCAGTGCTCCCGAGCTCCTCCCGAGGGGCTACACCTTC. Translating gives CSAPELLPRGYTF.

This clonotype came up a few times. The chain recombines TRBV20-1 with TRBJ2-3; no clear D. CDR1 DFQATT and CDR2 SNEGSKA come from the germline V gene (reference sequence). This CDR3 is 13 amino acids long. The V end lost 4 bases, the J end lost 2 bases, and 10 bases lay between the germline ends. The CDR3: CSAILGYTDTQYF. As DNA, the CDR3 is TGCAGTGCTATTCTGGGTTACACAGATACGCAGTATTTT.

This clonotype was counted at least ten times. V and J are TRBV20-1 and TRBJ2-7, with 8 bases identical to TRBD2. Germline V gives CDR1 DFQATT, CDR2 SNEGSKA (reference sequence). The V gene end was trimmed by 0 bases and the J gene end by 3 bases; junction bases not matched to a gene: 16. This CDR3 has 18 amino acids. The CDR3 DNA sequence: TGCAGTGCTAGAGATCTCGTTAGGACTAGCAAAAAGGTCTACGAGCAGTACTTC. Its protein product is CSARDLVRTSKKVYEQYF.

The sample holds a few counts of this clonotype. The genes are TRBV14 and TRBJ2-1; D remains unclear. Trimming shortened V by 2 bases and J by 7 bases, and 9 bases separated the two germline ends. The CDR3 consists of 13 residues. The germline V gene encodes CDR1 SGHDN and CDR2 FVKESK. The CDR3 sequence: CASSQLLRNEQFF. For the CDR3, the DNA is TGTGCCAGCAGCCAACTACTACGAAATGAGCAGTTCTTC.

This clonotype was counted only a few times. This chain links TRBV28 with TRBJ2-5, with D uncertain. The germline CDR1 and CDR2 sequences are MDHEN and SYDVKM. CDR3 size: 13 residues. V was trimmed by 1 base and J by 7 bases, leaving 10 bases between them. The CDR3 here is CASSLSGLWTQYF. For the CDR3, the DNA is TGTGCCAGCAGTTTATCGGGTCTGTGGACCCAGTACTTC.

The rearrangement joins TRBV9 to TRBJ2-7; D is perhaps TRBD2 (5 bases). The germline CDR1 and CDR2 sequences are SGDLS and YYNGEE. CDR3 length: 14 amino acids. Trimming pared 0 bases from V and 3 bases from J, leaving 10 bases between. DNA of the CDR3: TGTGCCAGCAGCGTAGCAGGACTGGGCTACGAGCAGTACTTC. This codes for CASSVAGLGYEQYF.

The chain's CDR3 is CATRGVWNTGELFF. The CDR3 bases are TGTGCCACCAGGGGGGTTTGGAACACCGGGGAGCTGTTTTTT. The chain has TRBV15 and TRBJ2-2; D tentatively reads TRBD1 or TRBD2 (5 bases each). Per germline, CDR1 LNHNV and CDR2 YYDKDF (reference sequence). V lost 6 bases to trimming and J lost 1 base, with 9 bases between them. CDR3 length: 14 residues. The variable domain in full, with the rest retrieved from reference TRBV15 and TRBJ2-2, is DAMVIQNPRYQVTQFGKPVTLSCSQTLNHNVMYWYQQKSSQAPKLLFHYYDKDFNNEADTPDNFQSRRPNTSFCFLDIRSPGLGDTAMYLCATRGVWNTGELFFGEGSRLTVL.

This clonotype was counted at least ten times. At one end the junction does not follow the germline gene, possibly because of a read error. This chain joins TRBV7-2 and TRBJ2-7, with TRBD1 identical over 9 bases. Germline values: CDR1 SGHTA, CDR2 FQGNSA. The CDR3 extends over 11 amino acids. The CDR3 loop reads CASSIGGQGLF. CDR3 coding DNA: TGTGCCAGCAGCATAGGGGGACAGGGACTCTTC.

This clonotype was seen only a few times. The gene calls are TRBV20-1 and TRBJ2-7; D gene ambiguous. V was shortened by 5 bases and J by 3 bases, with 17 bases between the two germline ends. Per germline, CDR1 DFQATT and CDR2 SNEGSKA (reference sequence). The CDR3 covers 14 residues. CDR3 bases: TGCAGTGCTTTTCTGACTCCAGATAACTACGAGCAGTACTTC. Translated, it gives CSAFLTPDNYEQYF.

This clonotype was observed at least ten times. The chain couples TRBV15 to TRBJ2-3; no clear D gene. Germline CDR1 LNHNV, CDR2 YYDKDF (reference sequence). CDR3 length equals 14 residues. V lost 5 bases and J 0 bases, leaving 9 bases between the germline ends. CDR3 in amino acids: CATSLDGSTDTQYF. The CDR3 nucleotides are TGTGCCACCAGCTTGGACGGTAGCACAGATACGCAGTATTTT.

The chain uses TRBV20-1 and TRBJ2-5, with D possibly being TRBD2 (5 bases). Germline assignment: CDR1 DFQATT and CDR2 SNEGSKA (reference sequence). Trimming removed 3 bases from V and 0 bases from J, with 11 bases in between. The CDR3 runs to 14 residues. CDR3 sequence (DNA): TGCAGTGCTAGGGCGATGCGGGACCAAGAGACCCAGTACTTC. As protein: CSARAMRDQETQYF.

This chain joins TRBV29-1 and TRBJ2-1; TRBD2 matches at 7 bases. Germline V gene data show CDR1 as SQVTM and CDR2 as ANQGSEA. CDR3 length equals 13 residues. V gave up 6 bases and J gave up 5 bases; unmatched junction bases: 7. The CDR3 DNA is TGCAGCGTCTGGACTAGTAGTCACAATGAGCAGTTCTTC. Its translation is CSVWTSSHNEQFF.

In this sample, this clonotype turned up many times. This chain uses TRBV27 with TRBJ2-7, with unresolved D. Trimming stripped 0 bases from V and 3 bases from J, with 9 bases between. This CDR3 region has 14 residues. CDR1 is MNHEY and CDR2 is SMNVEV in the germline V gene (reference sequence). The CDR3 is CASSLSKSGYEQYF. The CDR3 DNA is TGTGCCAGCAGTTTATCGAAATCTGGCTACGAGCAGTACTTC.

CDR3 in amino acids: CSASLASGSTDTQYF. CDR3 sequence (DNA): TGCAGTGCTAGTCTGGCTAGCGGGAGCACAGATACGCAGTATTTT. The V gene is TRBV20-1, the J gene TRBJ2-3, with 8 nucleotides matching TRBD2. J gave up 0 bases and V 3 bases, and 5 bases lay outside the gene matches. Germline V lookup: CDR1 DFQATT, CDR2 SNEGSKA (reference sequence). This CDR3 has 15 amino acids.

The rearrangement links TRBV7-9 to TRBJ2-1; 11 bases map to TRBD2. With V trimmed by 5 bases and J by 5 bases, 14 bases remained unmatched. The germline gives CDR1 SEHNR, CDR2 FQNEAQ (reference sequence). The CDR3 covers 18 residues. CDR3 in amino acids: CASSRTSGSVGENNEQFF. The CDR3 coding sequence is TGTGCCAGCAGCCGTACTAGCGGGAGTGTTGGGGAAAACAATGAGCAGTTCTTC.

This clonotype was counted only a few times. The chain couples TRBV24-1 to TRBJ2-3; 12 bases map to TRBD2. J gave up 5 bases and V 0 bases, and 2 bases lay outside the gene matches. Germline assignment: CDR1 KGHDR and CDR2 SFDVKD. This CDR3 has 16 residues. Here the CDR3 DNA reads TGTGCCACCAGTGATTTGGGACTAGCGGGATTAGATACGCAGTATTTT. This gives the protein CATSDLGLAGLDTQYF.

The J gene is TRBJ2-1, the V gene TRBV29-1, with D possibly TRBD2 on 6 matching bases. V lost 3 bases and J 13 bases, leaving 13 bases between the germline ends. The CDR3 runs 11 residues. Germline CDR1 and CDR2: SQVTM and ANQGSEA. The CDR3, as DNA: TGCAGCGTTGATTCGGCGGGAAGTCAGTTCTTC. Amino acid sequence: CSVDSAGSQFF.

The rearrangement uses TRBV20-1 and TRBJ2-2; D is uncertain. The V end lost 6 bases, the J end lost 3 bases, and 11 bases lay between the germline ends. The CDR3 contains 13 residues. Germline values: CDR1 DFQATT, CDR2 SNEGSKA (reference sequence). The CDR3 sequence is CSAQTPYTGELFF. The CDR3 nucleotides are TGCAGTGCCCAGACCCCTTACACCGGGGAGCTGTTTTTT.